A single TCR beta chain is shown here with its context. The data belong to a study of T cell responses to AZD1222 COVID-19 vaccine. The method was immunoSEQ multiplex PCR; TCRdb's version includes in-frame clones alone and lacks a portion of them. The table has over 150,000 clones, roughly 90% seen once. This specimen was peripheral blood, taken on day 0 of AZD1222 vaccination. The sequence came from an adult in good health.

The CDR3 DNA sequence: TGTGCCAGCAGCCAAGGACTTCCGGGGCCAATATTACCGAACACTGAAGCTTTCTTT. Protein: CASSQGLPGPILPNTEAFF. The V and J genes are TRBV4-2 and TRBJ1-1; a possible D gene is TRBD1 (5 bases). Trimming removed 1 base at V and 1 base at J, with 22 bases between. This CDR3 has 19 residues. Germline V lookup: CDR1 LGHNA, CDR2 YNFKEQ.